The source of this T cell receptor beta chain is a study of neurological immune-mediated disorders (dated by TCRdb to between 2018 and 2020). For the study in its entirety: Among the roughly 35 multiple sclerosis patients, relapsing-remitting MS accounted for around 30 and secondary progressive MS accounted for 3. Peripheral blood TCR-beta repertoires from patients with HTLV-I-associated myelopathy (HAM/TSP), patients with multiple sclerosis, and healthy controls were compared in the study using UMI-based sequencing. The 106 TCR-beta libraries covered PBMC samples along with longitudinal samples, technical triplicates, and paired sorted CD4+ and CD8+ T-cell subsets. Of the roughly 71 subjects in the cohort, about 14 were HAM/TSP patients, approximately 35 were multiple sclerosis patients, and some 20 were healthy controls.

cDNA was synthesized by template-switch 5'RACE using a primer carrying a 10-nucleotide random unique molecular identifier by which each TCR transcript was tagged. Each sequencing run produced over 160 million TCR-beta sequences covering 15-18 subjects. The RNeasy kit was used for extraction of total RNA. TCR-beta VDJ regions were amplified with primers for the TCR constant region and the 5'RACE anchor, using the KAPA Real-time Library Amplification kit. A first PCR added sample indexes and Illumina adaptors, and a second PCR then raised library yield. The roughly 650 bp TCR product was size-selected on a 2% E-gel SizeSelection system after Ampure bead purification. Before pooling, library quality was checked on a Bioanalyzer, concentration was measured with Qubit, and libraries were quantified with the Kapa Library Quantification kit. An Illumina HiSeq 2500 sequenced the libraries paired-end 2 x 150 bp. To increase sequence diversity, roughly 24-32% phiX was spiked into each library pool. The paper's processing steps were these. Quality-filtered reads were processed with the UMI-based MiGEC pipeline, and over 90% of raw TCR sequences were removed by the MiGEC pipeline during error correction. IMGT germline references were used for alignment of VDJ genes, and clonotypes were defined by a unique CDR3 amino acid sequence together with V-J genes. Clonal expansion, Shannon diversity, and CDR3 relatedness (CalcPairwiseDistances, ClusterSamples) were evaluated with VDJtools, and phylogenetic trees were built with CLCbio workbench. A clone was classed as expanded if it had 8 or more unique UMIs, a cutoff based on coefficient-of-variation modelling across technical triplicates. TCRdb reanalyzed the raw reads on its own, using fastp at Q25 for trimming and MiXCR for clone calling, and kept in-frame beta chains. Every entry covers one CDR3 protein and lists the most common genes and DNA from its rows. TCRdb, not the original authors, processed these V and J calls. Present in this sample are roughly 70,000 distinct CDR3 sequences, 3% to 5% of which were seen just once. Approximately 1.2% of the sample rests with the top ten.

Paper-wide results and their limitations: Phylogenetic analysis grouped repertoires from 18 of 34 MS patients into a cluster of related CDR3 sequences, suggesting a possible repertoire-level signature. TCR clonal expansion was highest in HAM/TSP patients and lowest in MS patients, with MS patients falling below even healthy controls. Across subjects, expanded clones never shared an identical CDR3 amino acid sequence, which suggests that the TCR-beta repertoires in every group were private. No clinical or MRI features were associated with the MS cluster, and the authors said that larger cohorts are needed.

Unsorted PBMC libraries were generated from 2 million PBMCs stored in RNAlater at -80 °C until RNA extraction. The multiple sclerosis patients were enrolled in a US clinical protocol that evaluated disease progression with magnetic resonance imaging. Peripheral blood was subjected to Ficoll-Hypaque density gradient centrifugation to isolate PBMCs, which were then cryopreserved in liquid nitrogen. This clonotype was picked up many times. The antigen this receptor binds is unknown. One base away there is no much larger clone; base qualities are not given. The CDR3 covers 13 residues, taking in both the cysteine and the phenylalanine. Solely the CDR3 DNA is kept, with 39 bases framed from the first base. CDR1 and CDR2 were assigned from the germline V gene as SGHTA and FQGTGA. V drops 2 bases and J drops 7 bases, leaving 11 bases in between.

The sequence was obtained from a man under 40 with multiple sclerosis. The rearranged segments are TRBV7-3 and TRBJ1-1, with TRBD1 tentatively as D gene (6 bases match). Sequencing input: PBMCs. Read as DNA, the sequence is TGTGCCAGCAGCTTAGATAGGGGGGTTGAAGCTTTCTTT. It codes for CASSLDRGVEAFF.